The rows below give T cell receptor beta chains drawn from one sample of a study of T cell changes during pregnancy in multiple sclerosis. Some clones are missing from TCRdb's copy, which holds only in-frame ones; the method was immunoSEQ multiplex PCR. Of tens of thousands of clones in the sample, 85% to 95% were seen once. The sample here was peripheral blood, taken before pregnancy. Receptors were obtained from a female donor with multiple sclerosis, enrolled in a pregnancy study. Both conserved end residues are part of each CDR3. Each record gives: D gene, V gene, clone size, J gene, CDR3 DNA, CDR3 protein. The D gene is left open where the match is weak. The listing skips clone size in some rows; elsewhere it reads once, few, many or a size class.

-	TRBV30	few	TRBJ1-5	TGTGCCTGCCGCTCCAAGGCTAGAGGGCCCCAGCATTTT	CACRSKARGPQHF
-	TRBV11-2	once	TRBJ2-1	TGTGCCAGCGGGGGGTTCTATGAGCAGTTCTTC	CASGGFYEQFF
TRBD2	TRBV27	-	TRBJ2-7	TGTGCCAGCAGTTTAGGCATGAGCGGGGCCTACGAGCAGTACTTC	CASSLGMSGAYEQYF
TRBD1	TRBV28	-	TRBJ1-5	TGTGCCAGCAGTTGGGACAGGGCGCTACGGAGTCAGCCCCAGCATTTT	CASSWDRALRSQPQHF
-	TRBV7-9	-	TRBJ1-2	TGTGCCAGCAGCCGGACAGAATACTATGGCTACACCTTC	CASSRTEYYGYTF
-	TRBV7-2	-	TRBJ1-1	TGTGCCAGCAGCCCGCGTGGGGCCGAGAACACTGAAGCTTTCTTT	CASSPRGAENTEAFF
TRBD1	TRBV2	-	TRBJ1-4	TGTGCCAGCAGTGCGGACAGGCCAGCGACTAATGAAAAACTGTTTTTT	CASSADRPATNEKLFF
TRBD2	TRBV4-3	-	TRBJ2-5	TGCGCCAGCAGCGAGGGACTAGCGGAAGAGACCCAGTACTTC	CASSEGLAEETQYF
-	TRBV18	-	TRBJ2-7	TGTGCCAGCTCACCATCGGGATGGGAGCAGTACTTC	CASSPSGWEQYF
-	TRBV7-9	-	TRBJ1-6	TGTGCCAGCAGCTTTGCCAGGGTAAATTCACCCCTCCACTTT	CASSFARVNSPLHF
TRBD2	TRBV28	-	TRBJ2-5	TGTGCCAGCAGTCCCTTCACGGGGAGGGAAGAGACCCAGTACTTC	CASSPFTGREETQYF
-	TRBV7-9	once	TRBJ1-1	TGTGCCAGCAGCCCCATCCTAGGGGCGAACACTGAAGCTTTCTTT	CASSPILGANTEAFF
-	TRBV7-2	-	TRBJ1-2	TGTGCCAGCAGCTTATCAGGTCAACGGGGCTACACCTTC	CASSLSGQRGYTF
TRBD1	TRBV27	-	TRBJ2-2	TGTGCCAGCAGTTTCTACAGGGGGCGCGTCACCGGGGAGCTGTTTTTT	CASSFYRGRVTGELFF
TRBD1	TRBV7-2	-	TRBJ1-2	TGTGCCAGCAGCTTAGCGGGACAGTGGGGCTACACCTTC	CASSLAGQWGYTF
-	TRBV5-6	-	TRBJ2-7	TGTGCCAGCAGCTTGGTGGGTGGGCCCTACGAGCAGTACTTC	CASSLVGGPYEQYF
-	TRBV7-3	-	TRBJ2-3	TGTGCCAGCAGCTCTAGCGCTTCCACCACAGATACGCAGTATTTT	CASSSSASTTDTQYF